Each of the 16 T cell receptor beta chains below was sequenced from the same sample in a study of blood T cell repertoires in COVID-19. Profiling relied on immunoSEQ multiplex PCR, and the TCRdb table lists in-frame clones only, not all of them. The sample lists fewer than 150,000 clones; 60% to 85% were seen once. Sequencing used peripheral blood. The origin of the receptors is a human donor with acute or convalescent COVID-19. The donor label of this sample is uncertain.

V is TRBV3-1 (or the pseudogene TRBV3-2) and J is TRBJ1-3; D is ambiguous. V was pared by 4 bases and J by 7 bases, with 8 bases between. The CDR3 contains 12 residues. Germline assignment: CDR1 LGHDT and CDR2 YNNKEL (reference sequence). The DNA of the CDR3 is TGTGCCAGCAGCCTCCCGGGGAACACCATATATTTT. As protein: CASSLPGNTIYF.

This rearrangement joins TRBV19 to TRBJ2-7; 8 bases map to TRBD1. Looked up from germline, CDR1 is LNHDA and CDR2 is SQIVND (reference sequence). With 6 bases clipped from V and 1 base from J, the junction kept 11 bases outside the gene matches. The CDR3 is made up of 16 amino acids. CDR3 nucleotide sequence: TGTGCCAGTAGATCGAACCTTGGGACAGGATCCTACGAGCAGTACTTC. It yields the protein CASRSNLGTGSYEQYF.

The chain couples TRBV6-5 to TRBJ1-1, with TRBD1 as a possible D gene (5 bases). This CDR3 is built from 12 residues. The V and J ends lost 6 bases and 6 bases respectively, with 11 bases between them. Germline CDR1 MNHEY, CDR2 SVGAGI. The CDR3 DNA reads TGTGCCAGCAGGGAGACAGACGCTGAAGCTTTCTTT. Translation gives CASRETDAEAFF.

V gene TRBV9 combines with J gene TRBJ1-2; TRBD1 aligns across 7 bases. The junction had 3 bases not matched to a gene; V was cut back by 0 bases and J by 4 bases. CDR1 SGDLS and CDR2 YYNGEE come from the germline V gene. There are 14 residues in the CDR3. CDR3 sequence reads: CASSVDGDSYGYTF. The CDR3 nucleotides are TGTGCCAGCAGCGTAGATGGGGACAGCTATGGCTACACCTTC.

The chain carries TRBV5-1 and TRBJ2-5; TRBD2 matches 7 bases. This CDR3 comprises 14 residues. J lost 3 bases, V lost 5 bases, and 7 bases had no gene match. Looked up from germline, CDR1 is SGHRS and CDR2 is YFSETQ. The CDR3 region has the DNA TGCGCCAGCAGGCGGGGGACTACAGAAGAGACCCAGTACTTC. Amino acids: CASRRGTTEETQYF.

This chain connects TRBV7-2 to TRBJ1-2; weak D call: TRBD1 (6 bases). The CDR3 runs to 14 residues. Trimming left V 4 bases short and J 5 bases short, with 14 bases between. Germline CDR1 SGHTA, CDR2 FQGNSA. CDR3 sequence reads: CASSYPRTEYGYTF. The CDR3 DNA sequence: TGTGCCAGCAGCTACCCCCGGACAGAGTATGGCTACACCTTC.

The V call is TRBV7-9, the J call TRBJ1-1; no reliable D call. Germline-derived CDR1 and CDR2 are SEHNR and FQNEAQ (reference sequence). There are 14 residues in the CDR3. The ends were cut back, 3 bases at V and 0 bases at J, with 8 bases in the middle. Written as DNA, the CDR3 is TGTGCCAGCAGCTTCCCCGGGGTGAACACTGAAGCTTTCTTT. Protein sequence: CASSFPGVNTEAFF. The full variable domain, completed using reference TRBV7-9 and TRBJ1-1, is DTGVSQNPRHKITKRGQNVTFRCDPISEHNRLYWYRQTLGQGPEFLTYFQNEAQLEKSRLLSDRFSAERPKGSFSTLEIQRTEQGDSAMYLCASSFPGVNTEAFFGQGTRLTVV.

The rearrangement joins TRBV12-5 to TRBJ1-5; 7 nucleotides align to TRBD1. The germline V gene has CDR1 LGHNT and CDR2 FRNRAP. The CDR3 is 16 amino acids. The J segment lost 2 bases and the V segment lost 2 bases, leaving 6 bases of the junction unmatched. CDR3 region: CASGLMTGKGNQPQHF. The CDR3 coding sequence is TGTGCTAGTGGTTTGATGACAGGGAAGGGCAATCAGCCCCAGCATTTT. The full variable domain, in which reference TRBV12-5 and TRBJ1-5 provide the parts outside the CDR3, is DARVTQTPRHKVTEMGQEVTMRCQPILGHNTVFWYRQTMMQGLELLAYFRNRAPLDDSGMPKDRFSAEMPDATLATLKIQPSEPRDSAVYFCASGLMTGKGNQPQHFGDGTRLSIL.

V and J are TRBV4-1 and TRBJ1-1; weak D call: TRBD1 (5 bases). Between the trimmed V and J ends, which lost 5 bases and 1 base, there was a span of 11 bases. The germline CDR1 and CDR2 sequences are MGHRA and YSYEKL. This CDR3 comprises 14 residues. CDR3 coding DNA: TGCGCCAGCAGCACCCGAACAGGGAACACTGAAGCTTTCTTT. Protein product: CASSTRTGNTEAFF.

The chain recombines TRBV7-2 with TRBJ2-1; 15 bases are a match to TRBD2. CDR1 is SGHTA and CDR2 is FQGNSA in the germline V gene. The V and J ends lost 5 bases and 9 bases, in that order; junction bases with no gene match: 11. There are 17 residues in the CDR3. The CDR3 nucleotides read TGTGCCAGCAGCGTCTCCGGGACTAGCGGGGGGCGGGGTGAGCAGTTCTTC. Translated, it gives CASSVSGTSGGRGEQFF. Complete variable domain (other parts from reference TRBV7-2 and TRBJ2-1): GAGVSQSPSNKVTEKGKDVELRCDPISGHTALYWYRQSLGQGLEFLIYFQGNSAPDKSGLPSDRFSAERTGGSVSTLTIQRTQQEDSAVYLCASSVSGTSGGRGEQFFGPGTRLTVL.

J is TRBJ1-3 and V is TRBV30; D gene unclear. This CDR3 region has 14 residues. V shed 0 bases and J shed 0 bases, with 6 bases lying between them. Germline CDR1 and CDR2: GTSNPN and SVGIG (reference sequence). In DNA, the CDR3 is TGTGCCTGGAGTGTGGGCAACTCTGGAAACACCATATATTTT. It translates to CAWSVGNSGNTIYF.

The sample holds one count of this clone. This chain connects TRBV5-1 to TRBJ2-5; 11 nucleotides align to TRBD1. Losses at the gene ends were 0 bases for V and 6 bases for J; bases not matched to a gene: 10. Germline V lookup: CDR1 SGHRS, CDR2 YFSETQ. The CDR3 runs to 17 residues. This CDR3 reads CASSLAEDRGRAKTQYF. The CDR3 coding sequence is TGCGCCAGCAGCTTGGCGGAGGACAGGGGGCGGGCGAAGACCCAGTACTTC.

The chain links TRBV6-5 to TRBJ1-3; D unclear. The CDR3 runs to 13 residues. CDR1 is MNHEY, CDR2 SVGAGI, per germline. V lost 3 bases and J 4 bases, leaving 7 bases between the germline ends. CDR3 sequence: CASSYSQGNTIYF. The CDR3 nucleotides are TGTGCCAGCAGTTATTCTCAGGGAAACACCATATATTTT.

The chain is built from TRBV18 and TRBJ1-3, with D possibly TRBD1 on 5 matching bases. The ends were cut back, 2 bases at V and 0 bases at J, with 14 bases in the middle. The CDR3 totals 17 residues. Germline loops: CDR1 KGHSH, CDR2 LQKENI. The CDR3 nucleotides are TGTGCCAGCTCACCAGCGGGACGGAGCGACTCTGGAAACACCATATATTTT. Protein product: CASSPAGRSDSGNTIYF. The entire variable domain, with the rest obtained from reference TRBV18 and TRBJ1-3, is as follows: NAGVMQNPRHLVRRRGQEARLRCSPMKGHSHVYWYRQLPEEGLKFMVYLQKENIIDESGMPKERFSAEFPKEGPSILRIQQVVRGDSAAYFCASSPAGRSDSGNTIYFGEGSWLTVV.

The chain recombines TRBV6-1 with TRBJ2-1; 7 positions agree with TRBD2. This CDR3 comprises 13 residues. V shed 5 bases and J 6 bases; nucleotides not matched to a gene: 4. CDR1 and CDR2 from the germline V gene are MNHNS and SASEGT. The CDR3: CASSFGGGNEQFF. For the CDR3, the DNA is TGTGCCAGCAGTTTTGGGGGGGGCAATGAGCAGTTCTTC.

V is TRBV10-3 and J is TRBJ1-2; perhaps TRBD1 as D (5 bases). Trimming cost V 11 bases and J 5 bases, with 18 bases left between them. The CDR3 loop spans 13 amino acids. Germline V CDR1 and CDR2: ENHRY, SYGVKD. CDR3 coding DNA: TGTGCCGCCAGCGGGGACTTCAAGTATGGCTACACCTTC. Its translation: CAASGDFKYGYTF.